A single sample is the source of the 19 T cell receptor beta chains below, sequenced in a study of T cell responses to AZD1222 COVID-19 vaccine. Libraries were prepared by immunoSEQ multiplex PCR; TCRdb keeps only in-frame clonotypes and omits some of them. The sample contains about 150,000 clones, more than 85% of which appear only once. The specimen comprised peripheral blood, sampled 28 days after the second AZD1222 dose. These receptors were obtained from an adult who received the AZD1222 COVID-19 vaccine.

V and J are TRBV5-4 and TRBJ2-7; tentative D call: TRBD1 (5 bases). The germline V and J ends were trimmed by 6 bases and 3 bases, with 13 bases remaining between them. The CDR3 is made up of 13 amino acids. CDR1 is SGHNT and CDR2 is YYREEE in the germline V gene (reference sequence). The CDR3 spells CASNIYGHYEQYF. CDR3 bases: TGTGCCAGCAACATCTATGGACACTACGAGCAGTACTTC.

The rearrangement links TRBV9 to TRBJ2-7; 8 bases align to TRBD1. Trimming took 0 bases from V and 2 from J; bases not matched to a gene: 4. The CDR3 has 15 amino acids. CDR1 and CDR2 from the germline V gene are SGDLS and YYNGEE. As DNA, the CDR3 is TGTGCCAGCAGCGTAGAGGCAGGGGGCCCCTACGAGCAGTACTTC. Amino acid sequence: CASSVEAGGPYEQYF.

The rearrangement links TRBV24-1 to TRBJ1-5; a weak D match, TRBD1 (5 bases). This CDR3 is 14 amino acids long. Trimming stripped 10 bases from V and 4 bases from J, with 16 bases between. From germline, CDR1 is KGHDR and CDR2 SFDVKD. The CDR3 coding sequence is TGTGCCACGAGGGGTCCTCCCATGAATCAGCCCCAGCATTTT. The encoded protein is CATRGPPMNQPQHF.

The rearrangement joins TRBV28 to TRBJ2-7, with a tentative D call TRBD1 (6 bases). This CDR3 is 14 amino acids long. V lost 6 bases, J lost 2 bases, and 14 bases lay in between. The germline CDR1 and CDR2 sequences are MDHEN and SYDVKM. CDR3 in DNA: TGTGCCAGCAGCGTACAGGGAATCGCCTACGAGCAGTACTTC. Protein: CASSVQGIAYEQYF.

The chain's CDR3 is CASSPGQGRQPQHF. CDR3 bases: TGTGCCAGCAGTCCGGGACAGGGGCGGCAGCCCCAGCATTTT. The V and J genes are TRBV28 and TRBJ1-5; TRBD1 aligns across 10 bases. The CDR3 is 14 amino acids. In germline, CDR1 is MDHEN, CDR2 SYDVKM. V dropped 5 bases and J dropped 7; count of bases not matched to a gene: 5.

The V gene is TRBV5-1, the J gene TRBJ2-3, with D tentatively TRBD1 (6 bases). The CDR3 contains 15 residues. V was pared by 4 bases and J by 2 bases, with 14 bases between. Germline V gene lookup returns CDR1 SGHRS and CDR2 YFSETQ. In DNA form, the CDR3 reads TGCGCCAGCAGCCCGTCAACAGGGACCACAGATACGCAGTATTTT. This codes for CASSPSTGTTDTQYF.

The chain recombines TRBV15 with TRBJ2-1; a possible D gene is TRBD1 (5 bases). V was shortened by 2 bases and J by 0 bases, with 8 bases between the two germline ends. Per the germline V gene, CDR1 is LNHNV and CDR2 is YYDKDF (reference sequence). This CDR3 contains 15 residues. Written as DNA, the CDR3 is TGTGCCACCAGCAGACAGGGTTCCTCCTACAATGAGCAGTTCTTC. This gives the protein CATSRQGSSYNEQFF.

The V call is TRBV4-1, the J call TRBJ2-5; TRBD1 matches 10 bases. The CDR3 sequence is 14 residues long. Germline CDR1 reads MGHRA; CDR2 reads YSYEKL. J lost 4 bases, V lost 2 bases, and 1 base had no gene match. The CDR3 protein is CASSQRTGGETQYF. The CDR3 DNA follows: TGCGCCAGCAGCCAAAGGACAGGGGGAGAGACCCAGTACTTC.

This chain uses TRBV7-8 with TRBJ1-2; 9 bases are a match to TRBD1. The trim removed 1 base at V and 6 bases at J, leaving 3 bases unmatched. The CDR3 is 14 amino acids. CDR1 and CDR2 from the germline V gene are SGHVS and FQNEAQ. The CDR3, as DNA: TGTGCCAGCAGCTTAGGACAGGGGGTTCATGGCTACACCTTC. Its translation: CASSLGQGVHGYTF.

The chain links TRBV10-1 to TRBJ1-1, with D possibly TRBD1 on 5 matching bases. The germline V and J ends were trimmed by 2 bases and 3 bases, with 10 bases remaining between them. This CDR3 comprises 14 residues. Germline V gene data show CDR1 as WNHNN and CDR2 as SYGVQD (reference sequence). The CDR3 DNA follows: TGCGCCAGCAGTGAGAAAGCGGGGGACACTGAAGCTTTCTTT. It yields the protein CASSEKAGDTEAFF.

The chain carries TRBV7-2 and TRBJ2-7; perhaps TRBD2 as D (6 bases). The CDR3 consists of 12 residues. Germline CDR1 SGHTA, CDR2 FQGNSA. V lost 2 bases and J 6 bases, leaving 8 bases between the germline ends. Here the CDR3 DNA reads TGTGCCAGCAGCTTAACTAGCTCCGAGCAGTACTTC. Amino acid sequence: CASSLTSSEQYF.

The chain uses TRBV7-8 and TRBJ1-5; the match to TRBD1 covers 9 bases. With 1 base clipped from V and 3 bases from J, the junction kept 10 bases outside the gene matches. This CDR3 has 18 residues. Germline loops: CDR1 SGHVS, CDR2 FQNEAQ. The CDR3 spells CASSLDDPGQGYNQPQHF. For the CDR3, the DNA is TGTGCCAGCAGCTTAGACGATCCGGGACAGGGTTACAATCAGCCCCAGCATTTT. Using reference TRBV7-8 and TRBJ1-5 for the parts outside the CDR3, the full variable domain is GAGVSQSPRYKVAKRGQDVALRCDPISGHVSLFWYQQALGQGPEFLTYFQNEAQLDKSGLPSDRFFAERPEGSVSTLKIQRTQQEDSAVYLCASSLDDPGQGYNQPQHFGDGTRLSIL.

The rearrangement joins TRBV7-9 to TRBJ2-4, with 7 positions matching TRBD2. Trimming at V came to 5 bases and at J to 4 bases, leaving 8 bases not matched to a gene. Germline CDR1 and CDR2: SEHNR and FQNEAQ (reference sequence). The CDR3 runs 15 residues. The CDR3, as DNA: TGTGCCAGCAGCCCCCACGCGGGAGCAAAAAACATTCAGTACTTC. Its translation is CASSPHAGAKNIQYF.

The rearrangement joins TRBV2 to TRBJ1-1; the D gene is possibly TRBD1 (5 bases). The V end was cut by 10 bases, the J end by 8 bases, with 14 bases between. This CDR3 comprises 11 residues. From germline, CDR1 is SNHLY and CDR2 FYNNEI. Here the CDR3 DNA reads TGTGCCACCCAGGCAGGGATAGAAGCTTTCTTT. Translation gives CATQAGIEAFF.

This clone was picked up one time. This chain links TRBV4-1 with TRBJ2-3; no definite D call. CDR1 is MGHRA and CDR2 is YSYEKL in the germline V gene. The CDR3 consists of 15 residues. The V and J ends lost 1 base and 2 bases respectively, with 10 bases between them. The CDR3 region is CASSQGDWVTDTQYF. In DNA form, the CDR3 reads TGCGCCAGCAGCCAAGGAGACTGGGTCACAGATACGCAGTATTTT.

V is TRBV28 and J is TRBJ1-2; no definite D call. Trimming left V 7 bases short and J 7 bases short, with 13 bases between. The V gene's germline CDR1 is MDHEN and CDR2 SYDVKM. This CDR3 region has 12 residues. The CDR3 spells CASNSGDGGYTF. The CDR3 nucleotides are TGTGCCAGCAACTCCGGGGATGGTGGCTACACCTTC.

Details on this clone: It is likely a read error, because the conserved phenylalanine at the end of the CDR3 is missing. The DNA is omitted, as the CDR3 cannot be located on it reliably, and the CDR3 follows TCRdb's listing. The chain links TRBV6-2 or TRBV6-3 to TRBJ1-1; the D call TRBD1 from the table was never checked on the DNA. The germline V gene has CDR1 MNHEY and CDR2 SVGEGT. The CDR3 length is 15 residues, termini included. CDR3: CASSYYKGHRGSPLL.

The chain is built from TRBV4-1 and TRBJ1-2; D gene uncertain. The germline CDR1 and CDR2 sequences are MGHRA and YSYEKL. The germline V and J ends were trimmed by 0 bases and 1 base, with 6 bases remaining between them. The CDR3 has 14 residues. CDR3 DNA: TGCGCCAGCAGCCAAGAGGGAATTAACTATGGCTACACCTTC. It codes for CASSQEGINYGYTF.

The J gene is TRBJ2-7, the V gene TRBV6-6; D not certain. V was clipped by 5 bases and J by 7 bases, with 9 bases between them. From germline, CDR1 is MNHNY and CDR2 SVGAGI (reference sequence). This CDR3 spans 11 amino acids. CDR3 sequence: CASSRPGEQYF. The CDR3 coding sequence is TGTGCCAGCAGTCGCCCCGGGGAGCAGTACTTC.